This T cell receptor beta chain was recovered during a study of T-cell reconstitution after alpha-beta-depleted transplantation in children. Only a few counts were recorded for this clonotype. Its target is unknown. The CDR3 is 18 amino acids. V lost 1 base, J lost 2 bases, and 8 bases stayed unmatched. The study's findings and limits: T-cell numbers and diversity, one year after transplant, stemmed largely from T cells that were newly produced.

Unique molecular identifiers were incorporated into the prepared TCRbeta library. TCRdb reprocessed the PCR reads via MiXCR and lists one record per CDR3 protein. The repertoire holds 780,000 or so distinct CDR3 sequences, with around 17% as singletons. The starting material was PBMCs, mostly from graft donor cells, obtained 360 days after TCRalphabeta/CD19-depleted stem cell transplant. The clonotype comes from a male patient between 10 and 17 years old who had a stem cell transplant for acute lymphoblastic leukemia, so the T cells may come from the graft donor. This chain links TRBV12-3 or TRBV12-4 with TRBJ2-3; the match to TRBD2 covers 11 bases. The CDR3 DNA is TGTGCCAGCAGTTTAGGGCAACTACTAGCGGGAGACACAGATACGCAGTATTTT. As protein: CASSLGQLLAGDTDTQYF.